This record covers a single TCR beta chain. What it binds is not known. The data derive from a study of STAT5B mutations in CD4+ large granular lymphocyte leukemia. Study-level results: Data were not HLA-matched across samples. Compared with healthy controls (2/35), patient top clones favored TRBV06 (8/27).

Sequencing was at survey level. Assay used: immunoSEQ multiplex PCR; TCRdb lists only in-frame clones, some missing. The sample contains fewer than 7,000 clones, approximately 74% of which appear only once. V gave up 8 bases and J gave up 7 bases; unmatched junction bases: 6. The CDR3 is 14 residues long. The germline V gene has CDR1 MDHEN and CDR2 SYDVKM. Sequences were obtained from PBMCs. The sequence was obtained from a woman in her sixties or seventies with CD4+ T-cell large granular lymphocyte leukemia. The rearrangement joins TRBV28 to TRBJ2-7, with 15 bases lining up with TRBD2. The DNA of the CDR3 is TGTGCCAGCGGTCCCGGGACTAGCGGGAGGGAGCAGTACTTC. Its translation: CASGPGTSGREQYF.